The sequence of this TCR beta chain was determined in a study of blood T cell repertoires in COVID-19. As for the study in general: From T cells, B-cell-depleted T cells, or PBMCs came the material, which was cDNA or gDNA.

Germline V gene lookup returns CDR1 SGDLS and CDR2 YYNGEE. The CDR3 sequence is 14 residues long. J was trimmed by 4 bases and V by 0 bases; bases with no gene match: 1. Clones were sequenced by immunoSEQ multiplex PCR, and TCRdb holds only the in-frame ones, with some missing. Of about 150,000 clones in the sample, around nine tenths were seen once. This rearrangement joins TRBV9 to TRBJ1-3; 7 nucleotides match TRBD1. Sequencing was carried out using peripheral blood. This receptor was taken from a man aged 45-65 years with acute or convalescent COVID-19. CDR3: CASSVETGGNTIYF. Here the CDR3 DNA reads TGTGCCAGCAGCGTAGAGACAGGGGGAAACACCATATATTTT.